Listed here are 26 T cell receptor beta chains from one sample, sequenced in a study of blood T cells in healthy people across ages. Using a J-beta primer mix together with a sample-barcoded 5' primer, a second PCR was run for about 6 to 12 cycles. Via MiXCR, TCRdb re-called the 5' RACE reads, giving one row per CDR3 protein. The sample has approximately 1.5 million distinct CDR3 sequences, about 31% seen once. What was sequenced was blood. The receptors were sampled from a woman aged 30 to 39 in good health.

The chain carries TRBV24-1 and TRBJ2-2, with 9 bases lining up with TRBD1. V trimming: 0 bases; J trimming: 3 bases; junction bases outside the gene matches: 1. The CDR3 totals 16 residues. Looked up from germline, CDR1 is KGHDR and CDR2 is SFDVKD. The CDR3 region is CATSDLWTGDTGELFF. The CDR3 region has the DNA TGTGCCACCAGTGATTTGTGGACAGGGGACACCGGGGAGCTGTTTTTT.

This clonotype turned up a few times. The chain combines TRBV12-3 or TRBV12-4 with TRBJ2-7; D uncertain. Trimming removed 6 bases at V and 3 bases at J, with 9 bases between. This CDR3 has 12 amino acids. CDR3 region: CASSRGYYEQYF. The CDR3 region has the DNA TGTGCCAGCAGCCGCGGTTACTACGAGCAGTACTTC.

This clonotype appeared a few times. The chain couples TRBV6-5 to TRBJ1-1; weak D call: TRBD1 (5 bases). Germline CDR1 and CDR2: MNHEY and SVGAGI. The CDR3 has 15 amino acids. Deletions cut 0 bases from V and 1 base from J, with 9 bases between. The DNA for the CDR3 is TGTGCCAGCAGTTACTCAGAGGGACCGAACACTGAAGCTTTCTTT. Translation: CASSYSEGPNTEAFF.

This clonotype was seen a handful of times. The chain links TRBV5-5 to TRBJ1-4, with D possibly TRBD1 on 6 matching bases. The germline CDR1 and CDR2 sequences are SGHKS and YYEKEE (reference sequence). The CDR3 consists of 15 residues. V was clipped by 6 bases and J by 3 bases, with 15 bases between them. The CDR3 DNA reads TGTGCCAGCAACCCCGGACAGAAACCTAATGAAAAACTGTTTTTT. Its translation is CASNPGQKPNEKLFF.

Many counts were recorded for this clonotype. CDR3 sequence: CASSDDRVYEQYF. CDR3 nucleotide sequence: TGTGCCAGCAGTGACGACAGGGTATACGAGCAGTACTTC. The chain carries TRBV28 and TRBJ2-7, with 7 positions matching TRBD1. V lost 5 bases and J lost 4; bases outside the gene matches: 5. Per germline, CDR1 MDHEN and CDR2 SYDVKM. The length of the CDR3 is 13 residues.

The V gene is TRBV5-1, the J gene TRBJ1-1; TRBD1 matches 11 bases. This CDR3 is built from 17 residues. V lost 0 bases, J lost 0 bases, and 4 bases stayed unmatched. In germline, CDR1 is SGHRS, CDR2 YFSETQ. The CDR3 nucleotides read TGCGCCAGCAGCTTGGGTGGACAGGGGGCGATGAACACTGAAGCTTTCTTT. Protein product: CASSLGGQGAMNTEAFF.

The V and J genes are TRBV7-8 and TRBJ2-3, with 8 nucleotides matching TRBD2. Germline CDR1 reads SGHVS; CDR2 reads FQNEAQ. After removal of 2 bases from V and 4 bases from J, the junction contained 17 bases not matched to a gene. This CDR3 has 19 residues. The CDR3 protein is CASSLRRGEASSKADTQYF. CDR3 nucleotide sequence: TGTGCCAGCAGCTTAAGGCGGGGGGAGGCGTCCTCGAAAGCAGATACGCAGTATTTT. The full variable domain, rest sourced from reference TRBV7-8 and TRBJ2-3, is GAGVSQSPRYKVAKRGQDVALRCDPISGHVSLFWYQQALGQGPEFLTYFQNEAQLDKSGLPSDRFFAERPEGSVSTLKIQRTQQEDSAVYLCASSLRRGEASSKADTQYFGPGTRLTVL.

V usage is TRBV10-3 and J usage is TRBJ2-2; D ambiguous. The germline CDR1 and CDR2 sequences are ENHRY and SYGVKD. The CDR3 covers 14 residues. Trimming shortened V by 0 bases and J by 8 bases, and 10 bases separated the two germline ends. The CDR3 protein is CAISESAKSGELFF. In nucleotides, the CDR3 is TGTGCCATCAGTGAGTCCGCTAAGTCGGGGGAGCTGTTTTTT.

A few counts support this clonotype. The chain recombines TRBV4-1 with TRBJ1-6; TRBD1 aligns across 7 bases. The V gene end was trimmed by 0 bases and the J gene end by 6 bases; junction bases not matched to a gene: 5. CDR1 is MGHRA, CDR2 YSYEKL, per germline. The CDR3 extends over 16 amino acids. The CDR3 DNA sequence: TGCGCCAGCAGCCAAGAAACCGGGACAGCTAATTCACCCCTCCACTTT. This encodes CASSQETGTANSPLHF.

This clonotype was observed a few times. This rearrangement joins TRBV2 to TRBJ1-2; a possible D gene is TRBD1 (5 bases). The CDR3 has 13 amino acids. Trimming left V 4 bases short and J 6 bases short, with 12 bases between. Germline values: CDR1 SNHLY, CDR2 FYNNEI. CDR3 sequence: CASSGGLLDGYTF. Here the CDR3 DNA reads TGTGCCAGCAGTGGGGGCCTATTAGATGGCTACACCTTC.

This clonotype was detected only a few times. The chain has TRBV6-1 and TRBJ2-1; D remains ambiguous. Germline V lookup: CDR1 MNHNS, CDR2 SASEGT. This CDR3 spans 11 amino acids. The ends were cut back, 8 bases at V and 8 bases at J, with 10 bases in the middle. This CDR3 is CASLVGDEQFF. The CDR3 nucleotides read TGTGCCAGCCTCGTCGGTGATGAGCAGTTCTTC.

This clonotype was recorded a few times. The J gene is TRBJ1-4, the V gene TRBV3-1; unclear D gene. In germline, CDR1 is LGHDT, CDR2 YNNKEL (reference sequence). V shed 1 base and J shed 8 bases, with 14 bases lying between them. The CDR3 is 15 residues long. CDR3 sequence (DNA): TGTGCCAGCAGCCAAGGTTTAGGGATGTACGAAAAACTGTTTTTT. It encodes CASSQGLGMYEKLFF.

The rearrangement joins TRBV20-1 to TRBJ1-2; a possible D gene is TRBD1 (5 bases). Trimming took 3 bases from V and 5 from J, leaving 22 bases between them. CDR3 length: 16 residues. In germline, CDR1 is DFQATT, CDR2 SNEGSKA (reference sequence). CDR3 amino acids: CSARDDRGWGGYGYTF. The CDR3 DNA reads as TGCAGTGCTAGGGATGACAGAGGGTGGGGTGGGTATGGCTACACCTTC.

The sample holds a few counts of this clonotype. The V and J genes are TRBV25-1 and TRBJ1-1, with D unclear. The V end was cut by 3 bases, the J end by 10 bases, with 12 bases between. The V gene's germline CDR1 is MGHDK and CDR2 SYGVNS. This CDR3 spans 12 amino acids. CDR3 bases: TGTGCCAGCAGTGACCCGCGACTGGTAGCTTTCTTT. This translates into CASSDPRLVAFF. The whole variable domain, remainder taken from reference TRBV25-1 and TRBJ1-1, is EADIYQTPRYLVIGTGKKITLECSQTMGHDKMYWYQQDPGMELHLIHYSYGVNSTEKGDLSSESTVSRIRTEHFPLTLESARPSHTSQYLCASSDPRLVAFFGQGTRLTVV.

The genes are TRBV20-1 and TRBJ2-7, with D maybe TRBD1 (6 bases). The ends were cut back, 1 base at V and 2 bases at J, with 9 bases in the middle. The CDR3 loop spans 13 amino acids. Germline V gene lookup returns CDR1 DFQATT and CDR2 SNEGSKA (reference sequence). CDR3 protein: CSARGTEAYEQYF. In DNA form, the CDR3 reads TGCAGTGCTAGAGGGACAGAAGCCTACGAGCAGTACTTC.

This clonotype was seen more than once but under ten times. Here the CDR3 DNA reads TGTGCCAGCAGTTCCGAGTTAGCTAACTATGGCTACACCTTC. It encodes CASSSELANYGYTF. This sequence joins TRBV12-3 or TRBV12-4 and TRBJ1-2; D gene ambiguous. CDR3 length: 14 amino acids. Trimming took off 4 bases at V and 0 bases at J, with 9 bases between the two ends.

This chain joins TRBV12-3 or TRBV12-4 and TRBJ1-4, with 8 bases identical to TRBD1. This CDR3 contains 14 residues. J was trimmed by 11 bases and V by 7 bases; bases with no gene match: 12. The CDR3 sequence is CASKSYRGKDKLFF. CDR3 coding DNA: TGTGCCAGCAAGTCTTACAGGGGGAAGGATAAACTGTTTTTT.

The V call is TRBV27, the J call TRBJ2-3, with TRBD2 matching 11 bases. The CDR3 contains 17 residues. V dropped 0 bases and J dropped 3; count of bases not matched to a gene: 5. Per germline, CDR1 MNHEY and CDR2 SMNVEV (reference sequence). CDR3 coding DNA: TGTGCCAGCAGTTTATCGGATGGGACTAGCGGAACAGATACGCAGTATTTT. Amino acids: CASSLSDGTSGTDTQYF.

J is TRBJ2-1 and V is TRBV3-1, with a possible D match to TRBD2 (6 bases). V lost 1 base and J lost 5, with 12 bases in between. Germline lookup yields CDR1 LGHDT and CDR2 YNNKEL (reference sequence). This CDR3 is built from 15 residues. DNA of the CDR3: TGTGCCAGCAGCCAAGGGACGGGACTTGACAATGAGCAGTTCTTC. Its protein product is CASSQGTGLDNEQFF.

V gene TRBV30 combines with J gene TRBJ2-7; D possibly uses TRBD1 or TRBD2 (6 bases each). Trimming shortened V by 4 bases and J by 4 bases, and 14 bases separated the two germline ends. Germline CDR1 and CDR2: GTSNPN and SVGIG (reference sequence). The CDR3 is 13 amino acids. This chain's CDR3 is CAWKRGPAYEQYF. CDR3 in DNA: TGTGCCTGGAAACGGGGGCCCGCGTACGAGCAGTACTTC.

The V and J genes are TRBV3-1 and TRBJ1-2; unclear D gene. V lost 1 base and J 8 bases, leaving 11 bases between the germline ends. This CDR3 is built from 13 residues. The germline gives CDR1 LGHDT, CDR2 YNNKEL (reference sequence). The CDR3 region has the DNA TGTGCCAGCAGCCAAGCGAACTGGCACGGCTACACCTTC. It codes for CASSQANWHGYTF. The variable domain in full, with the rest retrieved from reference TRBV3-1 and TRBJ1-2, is DTAVSQTPKYLVTQMGNDKSIKCEQNLGHDTMYWYKQDSKKFLKIMFSYNNKELIINETVPNRFSPKSPDKAHLNLHINSLELGDSAVYFCASSQANWHGYTFGSGTRLTVV.

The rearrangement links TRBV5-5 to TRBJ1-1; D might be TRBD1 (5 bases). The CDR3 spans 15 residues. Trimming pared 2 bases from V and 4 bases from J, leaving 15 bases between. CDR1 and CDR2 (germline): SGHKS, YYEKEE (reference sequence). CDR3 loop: CASSFKSARGTEAFF. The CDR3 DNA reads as TGTGCCAGCAGCTTTAAGTCGGCAAGGGGCACTGAAGCTTTCTTT.

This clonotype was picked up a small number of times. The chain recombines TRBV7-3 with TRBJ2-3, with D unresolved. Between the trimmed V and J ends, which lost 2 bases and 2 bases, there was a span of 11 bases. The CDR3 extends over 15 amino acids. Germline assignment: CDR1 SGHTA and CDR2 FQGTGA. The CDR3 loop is CASSLGLRNTDTQYF. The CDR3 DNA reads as TGTGCCAGCAGCTTAGGATTGCGGAACACAGATACGCAGTATTTT.

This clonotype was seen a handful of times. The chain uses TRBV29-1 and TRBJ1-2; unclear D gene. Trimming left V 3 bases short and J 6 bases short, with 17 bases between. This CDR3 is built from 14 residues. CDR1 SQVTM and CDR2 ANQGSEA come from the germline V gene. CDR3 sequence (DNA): TGCAGCGTTGACGTCCCCCCCTCAACCCATGGCTACACCTTC. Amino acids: CSVDVPPSTHGYTF.

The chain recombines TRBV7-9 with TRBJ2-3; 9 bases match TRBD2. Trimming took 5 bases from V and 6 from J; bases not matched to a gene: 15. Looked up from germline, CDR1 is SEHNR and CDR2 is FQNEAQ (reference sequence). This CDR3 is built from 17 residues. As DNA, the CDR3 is TGTGCCAGCAGCCTAGTTAGCGGGAGTCCAAGGTGGGATACGCAGTATTTT. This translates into CASSLVSGSPRWDTQYF. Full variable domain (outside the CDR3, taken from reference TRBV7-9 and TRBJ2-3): DTGVSQNPRHKITKRGQNVTFRCDPISEHNRLYWYRQTLGQGPEFLTYFQNEAQLEKSRLLSDRFSAERPKGSFSTLEIQRTEQGDSAMYLCASSLVSGSPRWDTQYFGPGTRLTVL.

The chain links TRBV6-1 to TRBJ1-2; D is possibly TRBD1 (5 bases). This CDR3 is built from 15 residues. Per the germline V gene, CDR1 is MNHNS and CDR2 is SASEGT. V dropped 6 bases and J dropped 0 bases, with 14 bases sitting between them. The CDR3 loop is CASRSVDSANYGYTF. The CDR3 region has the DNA TGTGCCAGCAGATCCGTCGACAGCGCTAACTATGGCTACACCTTC.